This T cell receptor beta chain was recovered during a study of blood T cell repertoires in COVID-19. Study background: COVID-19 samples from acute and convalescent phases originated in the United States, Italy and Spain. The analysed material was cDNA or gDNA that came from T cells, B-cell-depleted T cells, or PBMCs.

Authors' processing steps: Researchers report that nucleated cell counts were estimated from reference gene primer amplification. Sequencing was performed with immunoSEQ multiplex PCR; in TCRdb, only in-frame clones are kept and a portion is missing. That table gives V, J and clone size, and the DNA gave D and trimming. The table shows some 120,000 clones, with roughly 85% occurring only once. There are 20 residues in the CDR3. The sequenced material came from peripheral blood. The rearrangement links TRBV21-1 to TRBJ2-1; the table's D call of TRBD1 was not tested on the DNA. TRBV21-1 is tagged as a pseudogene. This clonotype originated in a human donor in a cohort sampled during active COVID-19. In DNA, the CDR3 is TGTGCCAGCAGCAAAGATCAGGACAGGGGACGAACTCCCACCTACAATGAGCAGTTCTTC. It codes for CASSKDQDRGRTPTYNEQFF.